Below are 10 T cell receptor beta chains sequenced from a single sample in a study of blood T cells in healthy people across ages. A second PCR of 7 to 11 cycles used a sample-barcoded 5' primer and a J-beta primer mix. TCRdb analysed the 5' RACE reads with MiXCR anew, one entry per CDR3 protein. This sample yields around 1.1 million distinct CDR3 sequences, of which more than 30% are seen a single time; 13% belongs to the top ten. Sequenced input: blood. These receptors were obtained from a man younger than 35 in good health.

The V and J genes are TRBV10-3 and TRBJ1-2; 8 nucleotides align to TRBD1. The length of the CDR3 is 13 residues. V shed 6 bases and J 6 bases; nucleotides not matched to a gene: 6. Germline loops: CDR1 ENHRY, CDR2 SYGVKD. The CDR3 spells CAISEDRVHGYTF. The CDR3 DNA reads TGTGCCATCAGCGAGGACAGGGTCCATGGCTACACCTTC.

The chain uses TRBV15 and TRBJ2-3; 8 bases are shared with TRBD1. CDR3 size: 16 residues. J gave up 3 bases and V 3 bases, and 8 bases lay outside the gene matches. Per the germline V gene, CDR1 is LNHNV and CDR2 is YYDKDF (reference sequence). The CDR3 protein is CATSRGNRGFTDTQYF. The CDR3 nucleotides are TGTGCCACCAGCAGGGGTAACAGGGGGTTTACAGATACGCAGTATTTT.

A single count supports this clonotype. This may stem from a read error, because a much larger clone lies one nucleotide away. This rearrangement joins TRBV5-1 to TRBJ2-1; D is perhaps TRBD1 or TRBD2 (6 bases each). The germline CDR1 and CDR2 sequences are SGHRS and YFSETQ. The length of the CDR3 is 14 residues. The germline V and J ends were trimmed by 2 bases and 10 bases, with 16 bases remaining between them. As DNA, the CDR3 is TGCGCCAGCAGCTTTGACCGGGGGCCCTACGAGCAGTTCTTC. Its protein is CASSFDRGPYEQFF.

This clonotype has just a few counts. The chain uses TRBV12-3 or TRBV12-4 and TRBJ2-3, with D perhaps TRBD1 (6 bases). Trimming shortened V by 5 bases and J by 2 bases, and 14 bases separated the two germline ends. The CDR3 has 15 amino acids. In nucleotides, the CDR3 is TGTGCCAGCAGTCCACCCGGGACACTCACAGATACGCAGTATTTT. Protein: CASSPPGTLTDTQYF.

This clonotype has more than one count but fewer than ten. The genes are TRBV12-3 or TRBV12-4 and TRBJ1-4, with a possible D match to TRBD1 (5 bases). The CDR3 is 14 residues long. The V and J ends lost 2 bases and 10 bases respectively, with 14 bases between them. CDR3 bases: TGTGCCAGCAGTTTACGGCACTCTGGGGGAAAACTGTTTTTT. Residues: CASSLRHSGGKLFF.

This clonotype has only a few counts. The chain combines TRBV20-1 with TRBJ2-3; possible D gene TRBD2, 6 bases. Trimming removed 6 bases at V and 2 bases at J, with 12 bases between. There are 13 residues in the CDR3. Germline CDR1 and CDR2: DFQATT and SNEGSKA (reference sequence). CDR3 bases: TGCAGTGCCCGGGACTGGGACACAGATACGCAGTATTTT. Translating gives CSARDWDTDTQYF.

Only a few counts were recorded for this clonotype. The chain links TRBV27 to TRBJ1-2; no definite D call. This CDR3 is 15 amino acids long. Trimming left V 5 bases short and J 1 base short, with 14 bases between. Germline-derived CDR1 and CDR2 are MNHEY and SMNVEV (reference sequence). DNA for the CDR3: TGTGCCAGCAGTCTGACAAGACTACATAACTATGGCTACACCTTC. It translates to CASSLTRLHNYGYTF.

There are a few counts of this clonotype. In nucleotides, the CDR3 is TGTGCCAGCAGCTCATTCGGGGGCTCCTACAATGAGCAGTTCTTC. Amino acid sequence: CASSSFGGSYNEQFF. The chain uses TRBV11-1 and TRBJ2-1; possibly TRBD2 for D (6 bases). Germline V gives CDR1 SGHAT, CDR2 FQDESV (reference sequence). This CDR3 comprises 15 residues. V shed 4 bases and J shed 0 bases, with 10 bases lying between them.

The sample holds many counts of this clonotype. The chain combines TRBV6-5 with TRBJ1-5, with 7 bases aligning to TRBD1. This CDR3 is built from 13 residues. The germline CDR1 and CDR2 sequences are MNHEY and SVGAGI. V was clipped by 6 bases and J by 7 bases; unmatched bases: 6. CDR3 residues: CASSDRAGQPQHF. The DNA for the CDR3 is TGTGCCAGCAGCGACAGGGCAGGCCAGCCCCAGCATTTT.

The chain carries TRBV7-9 and TRBJ2-4, with D tentatively TRBD1 (5 bases). The CDR3 has 15 amino acids. V gave up 0 bases and J gave up 5 bases, with 11 bases separating them. CDR1 is SEHNR and CDR2 is FQNEAQ in the germline V gene (reference sequence). The CDR3 is CASSLAQGYQNIQYF. The CDR3 DNA reads as TGTGCCAGCAGCTTAGCTCAGGGATACCAAAACATTCAGTACTTC.